The present entry profiles one TCR beta chain with its context. Its antigen is currently unknown. This sample was taken from a study of T cells after yellow fever vaccination. Notes on the study in general: Abundant bulk-derived clonotypes could contaminate FACS-sorted repertoires.

TCRdb re-called the 5' RACE reads with MiXCR, one entry per CDR3 protein. Here the sample spans roughly 500,000 distinct CDR3 sequences, less than 20% being singletons. The CDR3 loop spans 15 amino acids. V gave up 5 bases and J gave up 8 bases, with 18 bases separating them. The receptor was isolated from a man aged 25-45 years who received the YFV17D yellow fever vaccine. The chain links TRBV12-3 or TRBV12-4 to TRBJ1-4; no definite D call. Sample: PBMCs, taken 15 days after the yellow fever booster vaccination. CDR3 sequence reads: CASSINGRQLEKLFF. The CDR3 DNA follows: TGTGCCAGCAGTATTAATGGCAGACAACTGGAAAAACTGTTTTTT.